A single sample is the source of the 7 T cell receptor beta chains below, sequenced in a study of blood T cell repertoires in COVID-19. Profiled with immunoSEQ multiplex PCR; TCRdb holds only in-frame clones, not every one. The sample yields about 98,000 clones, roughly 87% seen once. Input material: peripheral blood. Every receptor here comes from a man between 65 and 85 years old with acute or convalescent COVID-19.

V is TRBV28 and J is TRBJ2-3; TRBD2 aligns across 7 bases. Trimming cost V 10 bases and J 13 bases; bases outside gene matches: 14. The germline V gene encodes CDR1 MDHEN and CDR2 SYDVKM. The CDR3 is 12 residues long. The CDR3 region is CATRTPHSGEYF. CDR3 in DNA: TGTGCCACCCGAACACCCCACAGCGGGGAGTATTTT. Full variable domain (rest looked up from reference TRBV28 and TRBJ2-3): DVKVTQSSRYLVKRTGEKVFLECVQDMDHENMFWYRQDPGLGLRLIYFSYDVKMKEKGDIPEGYSVSREKKERFSLILESASTNQTSMYLCATRTPHSGEYFGPGTRLTVL.

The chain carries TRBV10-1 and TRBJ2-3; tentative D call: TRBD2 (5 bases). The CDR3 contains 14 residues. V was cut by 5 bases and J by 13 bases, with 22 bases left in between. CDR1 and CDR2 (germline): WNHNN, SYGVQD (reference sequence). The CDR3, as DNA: TGCGCCAGCAGTCCTAGCTCAGCCGTCGGCACGGAGTATTTT. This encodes CASSPSSAVGTEYF.

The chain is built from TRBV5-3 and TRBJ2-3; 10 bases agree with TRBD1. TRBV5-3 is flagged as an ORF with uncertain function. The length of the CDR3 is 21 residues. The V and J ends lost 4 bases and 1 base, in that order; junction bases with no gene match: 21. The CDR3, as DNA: TGTGCCAGAAGCGGGGCCAGACAGGGGGCCTTTTCCAACCTTGGCACAGATACGCAGTATTTT. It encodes CARSGARQGAFSNLGTDTQYF.

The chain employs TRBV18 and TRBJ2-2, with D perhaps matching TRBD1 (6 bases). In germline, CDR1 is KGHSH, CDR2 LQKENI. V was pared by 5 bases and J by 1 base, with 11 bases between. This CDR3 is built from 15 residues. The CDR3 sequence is CASSSRTVNTGELFF. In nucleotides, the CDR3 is TGTGCCAGCTCATCAAGGACAGTGAACACCGGGGAGCTGTTTTTT.

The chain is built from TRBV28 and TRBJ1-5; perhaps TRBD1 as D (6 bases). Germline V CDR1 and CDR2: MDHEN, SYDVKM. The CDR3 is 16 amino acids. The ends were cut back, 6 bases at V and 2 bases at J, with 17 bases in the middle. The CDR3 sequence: CASSRGGGDGNQPQHF. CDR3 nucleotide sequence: TGTGCCAGCAGCCGGGGAGGGGGTGATGGCAATCAGCCCCAGCATTTT.

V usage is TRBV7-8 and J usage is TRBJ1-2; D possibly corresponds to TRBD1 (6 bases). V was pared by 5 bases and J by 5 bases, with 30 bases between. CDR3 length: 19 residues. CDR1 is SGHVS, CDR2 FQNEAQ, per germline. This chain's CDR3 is CASSLPSSRDTLRRYGYTF. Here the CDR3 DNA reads TGTGCCAGCAGCCTACCCTCATCCCGGGACACCCTTAGGAGATATGGCTACACCTTC.

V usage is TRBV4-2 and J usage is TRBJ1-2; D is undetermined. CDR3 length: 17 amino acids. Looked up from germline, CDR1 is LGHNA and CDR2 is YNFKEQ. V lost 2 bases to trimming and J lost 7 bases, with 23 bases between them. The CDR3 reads CASSQSHEGPQLGGYTF. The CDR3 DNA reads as TGTGCCAGCAGCCAATCCCATGAGGGTCCGCAACTTGGTGGCTACACCTTC.